This passage covers 15 T cell receptor beta chains from one sample sequenced in a study of shared clonotypes between healthy human individuals. Naive CD8 cells were CD45RO-negative, positively selected for CCR7, excluding terminally differentiated effector memory CD45RA+ cells. The method was immunoSEQ multiplex PCR; TCRdb's version includes in-frame clones alone and lacks a portion of them. The data show around 2,000,000 clones, more than 85% seen once. Material: naive CD8+ T cells from PBMCs. The receptors originated from a man younger than 35 in good health. Some clones in this sample may be carry-over from other donors' samples.

The chain combines TRBV12-5 with TRBJ1-3; D not certain. CDR3 length: 13 amino acids. Trimming shortened V by 10 bases and J by 4 bases, and 14 bases separated the two germline ends. In germline, CDR1 is LGHNT, CDR2 FRNRAP. CDR3 in DNA: TGTGCTACTTTGGACCTAGGAGGAAACACCATATATTTT. Its protein product is CATLDLGGNTIYF.

The rearrangement joins TRBV27 to TRBJ1-2; 8 nucleotides align to TRBD1. V dropped 6 bases and J dropped 4; count of bases not matched to a gene: 7. This CDR3 spans 14 amino acids. Germline loops: CDR1 MNHEY, CDR2 SMNVEV (reference sequence). The CDR3 region is CASRTGGSLYGYTF. The CDR3 region has the DNA TGTGCCAGCAGAACAGGGGGATCACTCTATGGCTACACCTTC.

The chain combines TRBV5-4 with TRBJ1-2, with 9 bases aligning to TRBD1. V was clipped by 4 bases and J by 8 bases; unmatched bases: 12. The length of the CDR3 is 15 residues. In germline, CDR1 is SGHNT, CDR2 YYREEE (reference sequence). As DNA, the CDR3 is TGTGCCAGCAGCCGGGACAGGGACCTCCCGGGGGGCTACACCTTC. Translation gives CASSRDRDLPGGYTF.

Here the CDR3 reads CASTQYKQRGLAGEDTQYF. The CDR3 nucleotides are TGTGCCAGCACCCAGTATAAGCAGAGAGGACTAGCGGGAGAAGATACGCAGTATTTT. V is TRBV6-4 and J is TRBJ2-3; 13 nucleotides agree with TRBD2. This CDR3 spans 19 amino acids. With 7 bases clipped from V and 5 bases from J, the junction kept 18 bases outside the gene matches. Per the germline V gene, CDR1 is MRHNA and CDR2 is SNTAGT.

The gene calls are TRBV4-1 and TRBJ2-5, with TRBD1 matching 9 bases. The CDR3 spans 16 residues. Germline assignment: CDR1 MGHRA and CDR2 YSYEKL. V shed 6 bases and J 4 bases; nucleotides not matched to a gene: 12. CDR3 in DNA: TGCGCCAGCAGTGTAAGGGGGACAGGGAAGGGAGAGACCCAGTACTTC. Its translation is CASSVRGTGKGETQYF.

The rearrangement uses TRBV28 and TRBJ2-7, with 9 bases matching TRBD2. Per germline, CDR1 MDHEN and CDR2 SYDVKM. V lost 4 bases to trimming and J lost 2 bases; unmatched junction nucleotides: 9. The CDR3 is made up of 16 amino acids. CDR3 sequence: CASSYLSTSGTYEQYF. DNA of the CDR3: TGTGCCAGCAGTTATCTCTCGACTAGCGGTACCTACGAGCAGTACTTC. The full variable domain, completed using reference TRBV28 and TRBJ2-7, is DVKVTQSSRYLVKRTGEKVFLECVQDMDHENMFWYRQDPGLGLRLIYFSYDVKMKEKGDIPEGYSVSREKKERFSLILESASTNQTSMYLCASSYLSTSGTYEQYFGPGTRLTVT.

The V and J genes are TRBV27 and TRBJ2-3, with 8 bases that match TRBD2. V lost 6 bases and J lost 4; bases outside the gene matches: 12. The germline V gene encodes CDR1 MNHEY and CDR2 SMNVEV (reference sequence). CDR3 length: 16 residues. The CDR3 spells CASSPWGGLEPDTQYF. The CDR3, as DNA: TGTGCCAGCAGCCCTTGGGGGGGACTAGAACCAGATACGCAGTATTTT.

The rearrangement links TRBV9 to TRBJ2-7; 10 nucleotides align to TRBD2. The CDR3 contains 14 residues. The junction had 5 bases not matched to a gene; V was cut back by 3 bases and J by 5 bases. CDR1 is SGDLS, CDR2 YYNGEE, per germline. The chain's CDR3 is CASSASGRVHEQYF. In DNA form, the CDR3 reads TGTGCCAGCAGCGCTAGCGGGAGAGTCCACGAGCAGTACTTC.

The chain combines TRBV7-3 with TRBJ2-7; TRBD1 aligns across 8 bases. The CDR3 is made up of 17 amino acids. Germline trimming cut 5 bases from V and 1 base from J; bases unmatched to any gene: 13. Germline CDR1 SGHTA, CDR2 FQGTGA. This CDR3 reads CASSEGLDRGPSYEQYF. CDR3 in DNA: TGTGCCAGCAGCGAAGGCCTCGACAGGGGCCCTTCCTACGAGCAGTACTTC.

The rearrangement uses TRBV5-1 and TRBJ2-7, with a weak D call TRBD1 (5 bases). The CDR3 has 14 amino acids. Germline CDR1 is SGHRS and CDR2 is YFSETQ. V lost 5 bases and J 5 bases, leaving 17 bases between the germline ends. The CDR3 region is CASREYNPRDEQYF. CDR3 bases: TGCGCCAGCAGGGAGTACAACCCCAGGGACGAGCAGTACTTC.

The chain couples TRBV28 to TRBJ2-3; 14 nucleotides match TRBD2. CDR1 and CDR2 (germline): MDHEN, SYDVKM. The length of the CDR3 is 16 residues. V trimming: 6 bases; J trimming: 5 bases; junction bases outside the gene matches: 7. The CDR3 reads CASRKGLAGVEDTQYF. The DNA for the CDR3 is TGTGCCAGCAGAAAGGGACTAGCGGGAGTGGAAGATACGCAGTATTTT. The entire variable domain, with the rest obtained from reference TRBV28 and TRBJ2-3, is as follows: DVKVTQSSRYLVKRTGEKVFLECVQDMDHENMFWYRQDPGLGLRLIYFSYDVKMKEKGDIPEGYSVSREKKERFSLILESASTNQTSMYLCASRKGLAGVEDTQYFGPGTRLTVL.

V is TRBV10-2 and J is TRBJ2-7; 14 bases are shared with TRBD2. With V trimmed by 8 bases and J by 4 bases, 7 bases remained unmatched. Germline-derived CDR1 and CDR2 are WSHSY and SAAADI. The CDR3 has 15 amino acids. Written as DNA, the CDR3 is TGCGCCAGCGGAGGACTAGCGGGAGGCGGTTACGAGCAGTACTTC. It encodes CASGGLAGGGYEQYF.

To note about this clone: Other DNA sequences of this sample code for an identical CDR3. The chain uses TRBV6-6 and TRBJ2-1; D gene unclear. Trimming took 2 bases from V and 6 from J, leaving 5 bases between them. Germline loops: CDR1 MNHNY, CDR2 SVGAGI (reference sequence). The CDR3 covers 12 residues. The CDR3: CASSYVANEQFF. As DNA, the CDR3 is TGTGCCAGCAGTTACGTTGCCAATGAGCAGTTCTTC.

This sequence joins TRBV7-8 and TRBJ2-1; D not resolved. This CDR3 has 13 amino acids. Germline CDR1 SGHVS, CDR2 FQNEAQ. Trimming took off 2 bases at V and 5 bases at J, with 7 bases between the two ends. CDR3 residues: CASSLPVNNEQFF. CDR3 sequence (DNA): TGTGCCAGCAGCTTACCCGTGAACAATGAGCAGTTCTTC. The complete variable domain, with remaining parts taken from reference TRBV7-8 and TRBJ2-1, reads GAGVSQSPRYKVAKRGQDVALRCDPISGHVSLFWYQQALGQGPEFLTYFQNEAQLDKSGLPSDRFFAERPEGSVSTLKIQRTQQEDSAVYLCASSLPVNNEQFFGPGTRLTVL.

The J gene is TRBJ2-5, the V gene TRBV29-1; D remains unclear. The J call may be mistaken, given a closer DNA end match to TRBJ2-7. Germline values: CDR1 SQVTM, CDR2 ANQGSEA. The length of the CDR3 is 13 residues. Here the CDR3 reads CSAETEVGNEQYF. The CDR3, as DNA: TGCAGCGCCGAAACTGAAGTGGGGAACGAGCAGTACTTC.